This TCR beta chain is from a study of shared clonotypes between healthy human individuals (TCRdb year 2020). General notes on the study: A few men and two women, aged 18 to 49 years, made up the cohort. For each donor, CD4 naive and CD4 memory were each run on three plates, CD8 naive on two plates, and CD8 memory on one plate. To estimate repertoire size and how much clonotypes are shared between individuals, the study performed deep sequencing of blood TCR repertoires from five healthy adults. To increase sequencing depth and limit assay-specific biases, TCR repertoire library preparation and sequencing were carried out by different laboratories using diverse techniques. Between about 0.94 and 8.9 billion PBMCs per donor were obtained by leukapheresis.

Using the deep immunoSEQ assay, TCR CDR3 regions were amplified from genomic DNA by multiplex PCR. Extracted genomic DNA from each cell subset was distributed evenly across all wells of several immunoSEQ 96-well plates, and each plate was treated as a replicate. For sorted subsets, 150 to 250 ng genomic DNA, equal to 25,000 to 35,000 T cell genomes, was loaded into each replicate PCR. The purified libraries were quantified using a Qubit 3.0 fluorometer, sized with a Bioanalyzer 2100, and then quantified again using the KAPA Library Quantification kit. Every immunoSEQ 96-well plate was sequenced on a separate single-read 150-cycle Illumina NextSeq 550 flow cell. In the original analysis: Because the immunoSEQ output held only junctional sequences and lacked quality scores, the filtering could not match the filtering applied to full-length reads. Sequences were annotated with PyIR, a Python wrapper for IgBLAST v1.9, and V/J genes and CDR3 were assigned using IMGT germline references. Reads were filtered out if the reads had weak V/J assignments (E-value above 1e-6), no CDR3, stop codons, out-of-frame junctions, or ambiguous translated residues. A V3J clonotype was defined by an identical inferred V gene, J gene, and CDR3 amino acid sequence. Percentage overlap between repertoires was calculated by dividing the number of shared unique clonotypes by the size of the smaller repertoire. Three approaches were used to assess repertoire richness: RTK rarefaction, the Chao1 estimator, and Recon v2.1 estimates of unobserved clonotypes. Generation probabilities were computed with OLGA for all TCRbeta clonotypes obtained by the gDNA method from a handful of donors. TCRdb obtained this table from immuneACCESS and retained in-frame rearrangements with V and J assigned. These tables miss some clones; where compared with another copy, unresolved V genes account for less than half of the shortfall, and the remainder is unexplained. The V and J calls and the clone size are those of that table, but D and trimming were determined from the DNA. This sample has some 2.1 million clones in its table, and 85% to 95% of those were observed once. The top ten hold 0.1% to 0.15% of the sample.

The donors were healthy, HIV-negative adults who had no recently reported acute infections or vaccinations. Every donor was a Caucasian adult living in Nashville, Tennessee, USA. CD4+ T cells were enriched by magnetic negative selection; naive cells were then positively selected on CD45RA, and the negative fraction formed the memory subset. After blood collection by leukapheresis, PBMCs were isolated using Ficoll-Histopaque density gradient centrifugation and then cryopreserved in the vapor phase of liquid nitrogen. Analytical flow cytometry was used to check the purity and quantity of each magnetically sorted T cell population. Each sorted fraction had its genomic DNA isolated and then quantified by UV absorbance on a Nanodrop 2000c. Including the terminal cysteine and phenylalanine, the CDR3 comprises 17 residues. The CDR3 DNA has 51 bases and is translated from base 1. V loses 3 bases at its end and J loses 6 bases; junction bases beyond the gene matches: 7. As encoded in the germline V gene, CDR1 is SGHRS while CDR2 is YFSETQ.

Broader findings and caveats from the paper: Incomplete sequencing was indicated by rarefaction of sorted-subset datasets, despite the large sequencing depth. Pairwise subsampling led to the expectation that sequencing depth would affect the degree of clonotype sharing among donors. Sharing across several donors was observed for about 5% of naive CD4, over 3% of naive CD8, about 2.3% of memory CD4, and around 0.44% of memory CD8 clonotypes. The genetic and exposure-history diversity represented was limited by the small number of donors. Naive subsets generally had larger estimated clonotype richness than memory subsets. Compared with non-shared clonotypes, the clonotypes found in all four sorted-subset donors had higher generation probabilities. Sampling was restricted to blood, and TCR repertoires in tissues likely differ from the TCR repertoires found in blood.

Concerning this clone: Its antigen has not been determined. No clone much larger than this one lies a single base away; base qualities are absent.

The origin of this receptor is a man between 18 and 35 years old in good health. The rearranged chain carries TRBV5-1 and TRBJ2-2, and 14 junctional nucleotides match TRBD2. The specimen was naive CD4+ T cells sorted from blood. The cell subset or site label of this sample denotes: CD45RA+ positively selected. DNA sequence: TGCGCCAGCAGCTCCCGGACTAGCGGGAGGTTGGCCGGGGAGCTGTTTTTT. Translation gives CASSSRTSGRLAGELFF.